These 3 T cell receptor beta chains were sequenced from one sample in a study of OX40 agonist ivuxolimab in advanced cancers. Libraries were prepared by immunoSEQ multiplex PCR; TCRdb keeps only in-frame clonotypes and omits some of them. The repertoire holds over 100,000 clones, with 75% to 90% as singletons. The source material was CD4+ or CD8+ T cells sorted from blood, sampled in a trial of the OX40 agonist ivuxolimab. The receptors stem from an adult with an advanced solid tumor such as melanoma, head and neck, liver or kidney cancer.

This chain connects TRBV6-5 to TRBJ2-7; 8 bases fit TRBD1. CDR1 and CDR2 (germline): MNHEY, SVGAGI. CDR3 length: 15 residues. The J segment lost 3 bases and the V segment lost 3 bases, leaving 7 bases of the junction unmatched. This CDR3 reads CASSYAPGQGYEQYF. The CDR3 region has the DNA TGTGCCAGCAGTTATGCCCCAGGACAGGGCTACGAGCAGTACTTC.

The CDR3 DNA reads TGTGCCAGCAGTTCAGGGACAGGTACTAATCAGCCCCAGCATTTT. This codes for CASSSGTGTNQPQHF. This rearrangement joins TRBV27 to TRBJ1-5; 8 positions match TRBD1. This CDR3 comprises 15 residues. The J segment lost 4 bases and the V segment lost 4 bases, leaving 6 bases of the junction unmatched. Germline CDR1 MNHEY, CDR2 SMNVEV (reference sequence).

The rearrangement joins TRBV19 to TRBJ2-1; D gene uncertain. The CDR3 consists of 13 residues. V lost 6 bases and J lost 7, with 13 bases in between. Germline V gives CDR1 LNHDA, CDR2 SQIVND (reference sequence). The CDR3 spells CASREIGRNEQFF. DNA of the CDR3: TGTGCCAGTAGGGAGATCGGAAGGAATGAGCAGTTCTTC. Complete variable domain (other parts from reference TRBV19 and TRBJ2-1): DGGITQSPKYLFRKEGQNVTLSCEQNLNHDAMYWYRQDPGQGLRLIYYSQIVNDFQKGDIAEGYSVSREKKESFPLTVTSAQKNPTAFYLCASREIGRNEQFFGPGTRLTVL.